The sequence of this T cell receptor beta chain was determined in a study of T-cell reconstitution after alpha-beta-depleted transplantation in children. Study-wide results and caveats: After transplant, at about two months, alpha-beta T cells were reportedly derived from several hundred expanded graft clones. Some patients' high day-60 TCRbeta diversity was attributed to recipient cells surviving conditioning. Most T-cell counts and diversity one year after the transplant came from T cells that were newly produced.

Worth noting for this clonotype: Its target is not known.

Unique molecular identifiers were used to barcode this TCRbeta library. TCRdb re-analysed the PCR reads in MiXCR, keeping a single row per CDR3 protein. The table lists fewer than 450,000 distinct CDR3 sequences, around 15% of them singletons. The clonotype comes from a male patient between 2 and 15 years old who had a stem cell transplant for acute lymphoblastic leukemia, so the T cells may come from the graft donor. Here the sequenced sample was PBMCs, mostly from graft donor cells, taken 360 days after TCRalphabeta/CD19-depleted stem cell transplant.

CDR3 coding DNA: TGTGCCAGCAGCTTAAACCCTCCGGACAGGACAAATGGCTACACCTTC. Translation gives CASSLNPPDRTNGYTF. The chain joins TRBV7-3 to TRBJ1-2, with 7 bases that match TRBD1. The CDR3 has 16 amino acids. Germline-derived CDR1 and CDR2 are SGHTA and FQGTGA. The V segment lost 1 base and the J segment 6 bases; nucleotides outside the gene matches: 11.